Here is one TCR beta chain with its context. Its target is unknown. Genomic DNA from each subset was divided evenly over several immunoSEQ plates. TCRdb keeps only in-frame clones here, not all; method: immunoSEQ multiplex PCR. The repertoire holds about 2.5 million clones, with 85% to 95% as singletons. This sample is drawn from a study of shared clonotypes between healthy human individuals. Study details: Samples came from a couple of female and a few male donors aged 18 to 49.

Study findings and constraints: Some naive CD4 clonotypes, 5% to 5.5%, turned up in common across a handful of donors.

CDR1 is SGHAT, CDR2 FQDESV, per germline (reference sequence). This CDR3 has 16 amino acids. Trimming cost V 0 bases and J 2 bases; bases outside gene matches: 6. This sequence joins TRBV11-1 and TRBJ2-7; TRBD1 aligns across 8 bases. The sequenced sample was naive CD4+ T cells from PBMCs. Stated subset: CD45RA+ positively selected. This TCR was recovered from a man aged 18-30 years in good health. Some clones in this sample may be carry-over from other donors' samples. The CDR3 nucleotides are TGTGCCAGCAGCTTAGCCCGGACAGGGAGGCCCTACGAGCAGTACTTC. This codes for CASSLARTGRPYEQYF.